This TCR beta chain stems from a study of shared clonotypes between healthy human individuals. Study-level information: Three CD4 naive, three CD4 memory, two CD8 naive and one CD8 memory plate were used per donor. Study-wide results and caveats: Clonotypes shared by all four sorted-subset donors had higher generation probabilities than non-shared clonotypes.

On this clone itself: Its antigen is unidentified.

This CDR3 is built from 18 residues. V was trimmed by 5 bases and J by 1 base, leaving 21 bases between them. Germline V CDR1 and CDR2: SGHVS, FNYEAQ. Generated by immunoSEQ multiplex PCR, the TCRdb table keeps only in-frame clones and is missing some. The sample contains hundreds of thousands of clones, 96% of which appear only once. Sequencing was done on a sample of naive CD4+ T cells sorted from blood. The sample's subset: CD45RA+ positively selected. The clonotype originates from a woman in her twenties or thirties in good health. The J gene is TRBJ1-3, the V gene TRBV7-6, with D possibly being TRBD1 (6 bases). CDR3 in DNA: TGTGCCAGCAGCCCGATTTGGGGCAGGGGACGTTCTGGAAACACCATATATTTT. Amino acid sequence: CASSPIWGRGRSGNTIYF.